The clone carrying this T cell receptor (beta chain) has more than one count but fewer than ten. Its target is unknown. This entry comes from a study of Graves' ophthalmopathy and Graves' hyperthyroidism. V was cut by 6 bases and J by 9 bases, with 17 bases left in between. Looked up from germline, CDR1 is DFQATT and CDR2 is SNEGSKA (reference sequence). The CDR3 is 12 residues long. The study's findings and limits: Most thyroid clonotypes expanded beyond 0.001 frequency were also found in blood. Ophthalmopathy versus stable hyperthyroidism: 13-signature model gave around 86% sensitivity, 81.08% specificity.

For repertoire sequencing, the TCR beta CDR3 regions were amplified from RNA transcripts. Scientists carried out first-round RT-PCR using HTBI primers and then a second-round multiplex PCR. MiXCR was run by TCRdb on the multiplex PCR reads, yielding one entry per CDR3 protein. The sample comprises more than 1,000,000 distinct CDR3 sequences, about 35% of which are singletons, and around 10% rests with the top ten. Hyperthyroidism was new, under 2 months, in patients aged 18 to 65. Patients with other autoimmune diseases, uncontrolled infections, pregnancy or lactation were excluded. The gene calls are TRBV20-1 and TRBJ2-5, with D maybe TRBD2 (5 bases). What was sequenced was peripheral blood or thyroid tissue (not recorded which). This clonotype was sampled from an adult man with Graves' hyperthyroidism. The CDR3 region has the DNA TGCAGTGCCCGGCGTGGGAGCCAGCCCCAGTACTTC. Translated: CSARRGSQPQYF.